Listed below are T cell receptor beta chains from one sample, sequenced in a study of blood T cell repertoires in COVID-19. Method: immunoSEQ multiplex PCR; TCRdb's copy keeps in-frame clones and lacks some. The sample has 78,000 or so clones; around 83% are singletons. Input material: peripheral blood. These receptors were taken from a human donor in a cohort sampled during active COVID-19. Both conserved end residues are part of each CDR3. A D gene is named only where the DNA matches it firmly. For some rows the clone size is stated as once, few or many, or as a class when expanded; others skip it.

TRBJ2-3 . TRBV5-1 . TGCGCCAGCAGCTTGGCACTAGTAGTCTTCACAGATACGCAGTATTTT CASSLALVVFTDTQYF
TRBJ2-1 TRBD2 TRBV5-1 . TGCGCCAACCCTGAACAGACTAGCGGGAGGGATAATGAGCAGTTCTTC CANPEQTSGRDNEQFF
TRBJ1-1 . TRBV28 . TGTGCCAGCAGTCCCTTCGGAGGGGTAAACACTGAAGCTTTCTTT CASSPFGGVNTEAFF
TRBJ2-7 TRBD2 TRBV10-2 few TGCGCCAGCAGTGAGTCGATGGTGGGAGGGAGCTCCTACGAGCAGTACTTC CASSESMVGGSSYEQYF
TRBJ1-2 . TRBV11-2 . TGTGCCAGCAGGGTCGGGGAAGGCTATGGCTACACCTTC CASRVGEGYGYTF
TRBJ2-3 TRBD2 TRBV7-9 . TGTGCCAGCAGCTTTAGCGGGGGTCGGACAGATACGCAGTATTTT CASSFSGGRTDTQYF
TRBJ2-5 TRBD2 TRBV2 . TGTGCCAGCACCGGAGTCCGGGGGGGCCGGACCCAGTACTTC CASTGVRGGRTQYF
TRBJ2-3 TRBD1 TRBV5-8 . TGTGCCAGCAGCTTCAGGGGGAACCCCGCCACAGATACGCAGTATTTT CASSFRGNPATDTQYF
TRBJ2-1 . TRBV7-2 . TGTGCCAGCAGCACCCCACCCCAGGGACTCACTCACAATGAGCAGTTCTTC CASSTPPQGLTHNEQFF
TRBJ2-1 TRBD2 TRBV4-1 . TGCGCCAGCAGCCAATTTCCATGGGGACTAGCGGGGGGGGACTACAGGAATGAGCAGTTCTTC CASSQFPWGLAGGDYRNEQFF
TRBJ2-3 TRBD2 TRBV5-1 . TGCGCCAGCAGCTTGGGACTAGCGGGGACAGATACGCAGTATTTT CASSLGLAGTDTQYF
TRBJ1-4 TRBD1 TRBV2 . TGTGCCAGCGCCGAACAATTGGGACAGCTTAGTGAAAAACTGTTTTTT CASAEQLGQLSEKLFF
TRBJ2-5 . TRBV2 . TGTGCCAGCAGTCCCCCCAGGATCGATCAAGAGACCCAGTACTTC CASSPPRIDQETQYF
TRBJ2-7 . TRBV3-1/TRBV3-2 . TGTGCCAGCAGCCAAGTCACCAGGGGCCCCAAATACGAGCAGTACTTC CASSQVTRGPKYEQYF
TRBJ2-2 . TRBV9 . TGTGCCAGCAGCGTAGCTCCCTCGGAGGGGCGGAACACCGGGGAGCTGTTTTTT CASSVAPSEGRNTGELFF
TRBJ1-4 . TRBV19 . TGTGCCAGTAGTATTAGGCCACAGGAAAAACTGTTTTTT CASSIRPQEKLFF
TRBJ2-1 TRBD2 TRBV28 . TGTGCCAGCAGTTTGAGAGGGACTAGCGGGAGAAACTCCTACAATGAGCAGTTCTTC CASSLRGTSGRNSYNEQFF
TRBJ1-2 . TRBV25-1 . TGTGCCAGCAGTGAATACCCCCAGTGGGGCTACACCTTC CASSEYPQWGYTF
TRBJ1-4 TRBD1 TRBV6-5 . TGTGCCAGCAGGGACCGGGACAGGGGGAATGAAAAACTGTTTTTT CASRDRDRGNEKLFF
TRBJ2-5 TRBD2 TRBV7-9 once TGTGCCAGCAGCTTGACTAGCGGGGACACGGAGACCCAGTACTTC CASSLTSGDTETQYF
TRBJ1-5 TRBD1 TRBV5-5 . TGTGCCAGCAGCTCCACAGGGGGAAACTATCAGCCCCAGCATTTT CASSSTGGNYQPQHF
TRBJ2-5 TRBD2 TRBV9 . TGTGCCAGCAGCGTAGGAGGGCGAGGCGGGGGGACCCAAGAGACCCAGTACTTC CASSVGGRGGGTQETQYF
TRBJ2-6 TRBD1 TRBV5-1 . TGCGCCAGCAGCTTGTGGACAGGGACAACTTCTGGGGCCAACGTCCTGACTTTC CASSLWTGTTSGANVLTF
TRBJ1-1 . TRBV29-1 . TGCAGCGTGACGCCTCGGGGGGCGCAGACTGAAGCTTTCTTT CSVTPRGAQTEAFF
TRBJ2-2 . TRBV5-5 . TGTGCCAGCAGCTTGGAACCGGGTAGCACCGGGGAGCTGTTTTTT CASSLEPGSTGELFF
TRBJ2-2 . TRBV29-1 few TGCAGCGTTGACGGAGGGAACACCGGGGAGCTGTTTTTT CSVDGGNTGELFF
TRBJ1-4 TRBD1 TRBV7-6 . TGTGCCAGCAGCTTGACCGGGACAGGGGGAGAAAAACTGTTTTTT CASSLTGTGGEKLFF
TRBJ2-1 . TRBV19 . TGTGCCAGTAGTACGACTAGTAGATATGAGCAGTTCTTC CASSTTSRYEQFF
TRBJ1-1 TRBD1 TRBV6-5 once TGTGCCATCTCGACAGGGGGAGAGACTGAAGCTTTCTTT CAISTGGETEAFF
TRBJ1-2 . TRBV9 . TGTGCCAGCAGCGCGGACAGTTATGGCTACACCTTC CASSADSYGYTF
TRBJ1-2 . TRBV19 . TGTGCCTCCGGTACACAGAACTATGGCTACACCTTC CASGTQNYGYTF
TRBJ2-1 . TRBV20-1 . TGCAGTGCTATTCCCGGAGCCGTACAGTTCTTC CSAIPGAVQFF
TRBJ2-2 . TRBV7-3 . TGTGCCAGCAGCTCCGACATCTACACCGGGGAGCTGTTTTTT CASSSDIYTGELFF
TRBJ2-6 TRBD1 TRBV4-1 . TGCGCCAGCAGCCAGGGGACAGGGACTGGGGCCAACGTCCTGACTTTC CASSQGTGTGANVLTF
TRBJ1-1 . TRBV5-1 . TGCGCCAGCAGCTTGAAGCAGGGGAGAGAGGCTTTCTTT CASSLKQGREAFF
TRBJ2-1 . TRBV5-5 . TGTGCCAGCAGCCCGGCGGGGTCCCCTTACTCCTACAATGAGCAGTTCTTC CASSPAGSPYSYNEQFF
TRBJ2-2 . TRBV5-1 . TGCGCCAGCAGCTTGATACCCAGGGATGGCGGGGAGCTGTTTTTT CASSLIPRDGGELFF
TRBJ1-5 TRBD1 TRBV6-2/TRBV6-3 . TGTGCCAGCAGTTACCCCACGGGACAGGGGAGCAATCAGCCCCAGCATTTT CASSYPTGQGSNQPQHF
TRBJ1-5 . TRBV21-1 . TGTGCCAGCAGCGCAGGGGGCCCAGGTCAGCCCCAGCATTTT CASSAGGPGQPQHF
TRBJ1-2 TRBD1 TRBV28 few TGTGCCAGCAGTTTGCTAGGGGGCGCAAGCTATGGCTACACCTTC CASSLLGGASYGYTF
TRBJ2-1 TRBD1 TRBV2 once TGTGCCAGCAGCAGGGGGTCCGGGCAGTTCTTC CASSRGSGQFF
TRBJ2-5 TRBD1 TRBV28 once TGTGCCAGCAGTAGGGACAGGCCGCAAGAGACCCAGTACTTC CASSRDRPQETQYF
TRBJ2-2 TRBD2 TRBV7-9 . TGTGCCAGCAGCCCCGGGGTAGCGGGAGCCGGGGAGCTGTTTTTT CASSPGVAGAGELFF
TRBJ2-3 TRBD2 TRBV5-1 . TGCGCCAGCAGCCCGTCGGTAGCGGGAGTGTCAGATACGCAGTATTTT CASSPSVAGVSDTQYF
TRBJ2-2 . TRBV24-1 . TGTGCCACCAGGGACTCTCGGCTAGCCGGGGAGCTGTTTTTT CATRDSRLAGELFF
TRBJ2-7 TRBD1 TRBV15 . TGTGCCACCAGCAGAGGGCGGGGCAGGGGGCCCTACGAGCAGTACTTC CATSRGRGRGPYEQYF
TRBJ2-7 . TRBV2 . TGTGCCAGCAGTCCTACCTACGAGCAGTACTTC CASSPTYEQYF
TRBJ2-1 . TRBV9 . TGTGCCAGCAGCGTAGTTGCTAGCGTATACAATGAGCAGTTCTTC CASSVVASVYNEQFF
TRBJ1-2 . TRBV5-1 few TGCGCCAGCAGCTTCTCAGAGGGCTATGGCTACACCTTC CASSFSEGYGYTF
TRBJ1-3 TRBD1 TRBV7-9 . TGTGCCAGCAGCTTAGGGACAGGGATCTCCTCTGGAAACACCATATATTTT CASSLGTGISSGNTIYF
TRBJ2-5 TRBD1 TRBV5-5 . TGTGCCAGCAGCCCGGGACAGGGGGCTTGGGGAGAGACCCAGTACTTC CASSPGQGAWGETQYF
TRBJ1-2 TRBD1 TRBV19 few TGTGCCAGCGCCCGACAGGGGAGGGACTATGGCTACACCTTC CASARQGRDYGYTF